The present entry profiles one TCR beta chain with its context. These data originate in a study of blood T cell repertoires in COVID-19. Looking at the study overall: Samples taken during acute and convalescent COVID-19 were collected in the United States, Italy and Spain. Sources were T cells, B-cell-depleted T cells, or PBMCs; the material itself was cDNA or gDNA.

Per the original data handling: Nucleated cell counts were estimated from reference gene primer amplification. TCRdb's table, derived via immunoSEQ multiplex PCR, lists solely in-frame clones and lacks some. Clone size and V and J calls were adopted from that table, with D and trimming inferred from the DNA. The sample includes about 220,000 clones, around 80% of them seen just once. This receptor was identified in a woman between 50 and 59 years old with acute or convalescent COVID-19. What was sequenced was peripheral blood.

The CDR3 DNA is TGCAGCGCTCTGGCCCCCCTTAGCGGTACTACCTACGAGCAGTACTTC. Its protein is CSALAPLSGTTYEQYF. This rearrangement joins TRBV29-1 to TRBJ2-7; D perhaps matches TRBD2 (6 bases). The V and J ends lost 7 bases and 2 bases respectively, with 24 bases between them. Germline assignment: CDR1 SQVTM and CDR2 ANQGSEA. CDR3 size: 16 residues.